This T cell receptor beta chain was documented in a study of shared clonotypes between healthy human individuals. In regard to this clone: Other DNA variants within this sample encode the same CDR3.

CDR1 and CDR2 (germline): SGHAT, FQNNGV. This CDR3 comprises 15 residues. The V end lost 5 bases, the J end lost 0 bases, and 11 bases lay between the germline ends. Data came from immunoSEQ multiplex PCR; TCRdb stores just in-frame clones and leaves some out. This sample has 2 million to 3 million clones, with roughly 93% found just once. CD45RA-negative memory and CD45RA+ naive subsets were split from the CD4+ cells. This chain connects TRBV11-2 to TRBJ2-1, with D unclear. This receptor was identified in a man between 18 and 29 years old in good health. Some clones in this sample may be carry-over from other donors' samples. What was sequenced was naive CD4+ T cells from PBMCs. Subset here: CD45RA+ positively selected. The chain's CDR3 is CASSTRTSSYNEQFF. In nucleotides, the CDR3 is TGTGCCAGCAGCACCAGGACCAGCTCCTACAATGAGCAGTTCTTC.